The 10 T cell receptor beta chains below were found in one sample sequenced in a study of T cells after yellow fever vaccination. In TCRdb, the 5' RACE reads were re-called with MiXCR into one record per CDR3 protein. The sample contains under 400,000 distinct CDR3 sequences, around 13% of which appear only once. The sample was CD4+ T cells sorted from PBMCs, taken 15 days after the yellow fever booster vaccination. All receptors derive from a man younger than 35 who received the YFV17D yellow fever vaccine.

V usage is TRBV6-4 and J usage is TRBJ2-1, with TRBD1 matching over 9 bases. From germline, CDR1 is MRHNA and CDR2 SNTAGT. V gave up 5 bases and J gave up 9 bases; unmatched junction bases: 5. The CDR3 totals 13 residues. The DNA for the CDR3 is TGTGCCAGCAGTAGAACAGGGGGCGGTGAGCAGTTCTTC. It codes for CASSRTGGGEQFF.

The chain uses TRBV18 and TRBJ1-2; 7 bases fit TRBD1. This CDR3 has 14 residues. V lost 6 bases and J lost 4; bases outside the gene matches: 8. CDR1 KGHSH and CDR2 LQKENI come from the germline V gene. The CDR3 DNA reads TGTGCCAGCTCCCCTACCGAGGGGGCCTATGGCTACACCTTC. The encoded protein is CASSPTEGAYGYTF.

The chain has TRBV20-1 and TRBJ1-2; D is perhaps TRBD1 (6 bases). The CDR3 loop spans 13 amino acids. The V end was cut by 6 bases, the J end by 5 bases, with 16 bases between. Germline V gene data show CDR1 as DFQATT and CDR2 as SNEGSKA (reference sequence). CDR3 loop: CSAYREKRYGYTF. The CDR3 DNA reads TGCAGTGCCTACAGGGAGAAGAGATATGGCTACACCTTC.

At least ten counts were recorded for this clonotype. The V call is TRBV27, the J call TRBJ2-1; TRBD1 matches at 9 bases. Germline CDR1 MNHEY, CDR2 SMNVEV (reference sequence). Trimming removed 5 bases from V and 9 bases from J; junction bases left unmatched: 11. The CDR3 runs 15 residues. The CDR3, as DNA: TGTGCCAGCAGTGGATCGGGACAGGGTTACGGTGAGCAGTTCTTC. Translated, it gives CASSGSGQGYGEQFF.

The chain uses TRBV20-1 and TRBJ2-5; unclear D gene. CDR3 length: 11 residues. CDR1 and CDR2 (germline): DFQATT, SNEGSKA (reference sequence). Trimming took off 4 bases at V and 5 bases at J, with 8 bases between the two ends. CDR3 sequence (DNA): TGCAGTGCTACCCCCAGGGAGACCCAGTACTTC. Its protein is CSATPRETQYF.

The chain uses TRBV3-1 and TRBJ2-1, with D perhaps matching TRBD2 (7 bases). Looked up from germline, CDR1 is LGHDT and CDR2 is YNNKEL (reference sequence). CDR3 length: 16 residues. V shed 6 bases and J shed 4 bases, with 19 bases lying between them. Written as DNA, the CDR3 is TGTGCCAGCAGACCCGGGGGGCGGGGACAATACAATGAGCAGTTCTTC. It specifies CASRPGGRGQYNEQFF.

This clonotype showed up just a few times. V and J are TRBV9 and TRBJ2-5; unclear D gene. V was clipped by 0 bases and J by 3 bases, with 9 bases between them. This CDR3 is 14 amino acids long. Germline-derived CDR1 and CDR2 are SGDLS and YYNGEE. The CDR3 region is CASSVDGWEETQYF. CDR3 sequence (DNA): TGTGCCAGCAGCGTAGACGGGTGGGAAGAGACCCAGTACTTC.

The chain combines TRBV6-2 or TRBV6-3 with TRBJ1-6; TRBD1 is a possible D gene (5 bases). Deletions cut 5 bases from V and 9 bases from J, with 17 bases between. This CDR3 has 15 amino acids. From germline, CDR1 is MNHEY and CDR2 SVGEGT. CDR3 coding DNA: TGTGCCAGCAGTCCCCTTGGGGGGATCGGTTCACCCCTCCACTTT. Residues: CASSPLGGIGSPLHF.

This clonotype appeared a few times. DNA of the CDR3: TGTGCCAGCAGCGCCCCAGCACTCCCGACCGGTGAGCAGTTCTTC. Its translation: CASSAPALPTGEQFF. The chain uses TRBV9 and TRBJ2-1; no clear D gene. Germline-derived CDR1 and CDR2 are SGDLS and YYNGEE. V dropped 3 bases and J dropped 9 bases, with 19 bases sitting between them. The CDR3 is made up of 15 amino acids.

Many counts were recorded for this clonotype. V gene TRBV20-1 combines with J gene TRBJ1-1; D remains ambiguous. Germline V gene data show CDR1 as DFQATT and CDR2 as SNEGSKA (reference sequence). The V end lost 7 bases, the J end lost 9 bases, and 15 bases lay between the germline ends. This CDR3 is built from 11 residues. CDR3 loop: CSVLVRKKAFF. DNA of the CDR3: TGCAGTGTTTTAGTTAGGAAGAAAGCTTTCTTT.